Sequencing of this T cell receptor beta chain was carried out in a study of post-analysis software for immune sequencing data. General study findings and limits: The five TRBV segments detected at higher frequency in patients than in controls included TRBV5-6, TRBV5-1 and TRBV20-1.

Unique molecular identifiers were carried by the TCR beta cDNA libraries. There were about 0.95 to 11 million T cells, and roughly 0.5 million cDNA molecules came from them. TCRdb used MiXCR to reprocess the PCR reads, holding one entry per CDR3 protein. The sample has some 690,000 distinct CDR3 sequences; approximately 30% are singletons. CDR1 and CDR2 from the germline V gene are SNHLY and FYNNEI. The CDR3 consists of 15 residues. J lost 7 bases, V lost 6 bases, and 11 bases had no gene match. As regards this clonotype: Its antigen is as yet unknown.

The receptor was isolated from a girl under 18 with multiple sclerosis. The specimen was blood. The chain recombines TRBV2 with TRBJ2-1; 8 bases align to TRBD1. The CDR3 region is CASRTGQGRGNEQFF. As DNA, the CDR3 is TGTGCCAGCAGGACCGGACAGGGACGGGGGAATGAGCAGTTCTTC.